This TCR beta chain was captured by sequencing in a study of graft-versus-host responses after intestinal transplantation. Overall study findings and caveats: Graft-versus-host to host-versus-graft clonal ratios in allografts were high in patients with graft-donor T cell macrochimerism. An association linked early post-transplant HvG declines with peak circulating GvH clone levels.

As concerns this clone: Its specificity is unknown.

Using immunoSEQ multiplex PCR, the repertoire was profiled, and TCRdb retains in-frame clones only, with some absent. Of about 98,000 clones in the sample, roughly four fifths were seen once. This TCR derives from a human donor who received an intestinal transplant. The sequenced sample was unstimulated CD8+ T cells sorted from spleen or lymph node cells, obtained before intestinal transplant.

CDR3 bases: TGTGCCAGCAGCACCTGGACGGAGGGAAACACCATATATTTT. Translating it yields CASSTWTEGNTIYF. This chain uses TRBV4-2 with TRBJ1-3; no clear D. The CDR3 runs to 14 residues. Germline V gene sequence: CDR1 LGHNA, CDR2 YNFKEQ. Trimming took 5 bases from V and 4 from J, leaving 12 bases between them.